This T cell receptor (beta chain) was recovered during a study of shared T cell receptors in the human thymus. The germline CDR1 and CDR2 sequences are LGHNA and YNFKEQ. The V gene lost 0 bases and the J gene lost 5 bases, with 7 bases spanning the gap. The CDR3 loop spans 14 amino acids. TCRdb keeps only in-frame clones here, not all; method: immunoSEQ multiplex PCR. The table has about 380,000 clones, around 93% seen once. The chain links TRBV4-2 to TRBJ2-2; unclear D gene. The sample was thymocytes. The TCR comes from a human donor. The DNA of the CDR3 is TGTGCCAGCAGCCAAGATCTAGGAACCGGGGAGCTGTTTTTT. Translation: CASSQDLGTGELFF.